This TCR beta chain originates from a study of CXCR3-negative and CXCR3-positive naive CD8 T cells. UMI-labeled 5' RACE yielded the TRB cDNA libraries. TCRdb reprocessed the 5' RACE reads and stores each CDR3 protein as one record, lacking DNA. This sample contains about 48,000 distinct CDR3 sequences. Using triplicate sorts, 250,000 to 350,000 cells were collected each time from every CD8+ T cell subset. CDR1 DFQATT and CDR2 SNEGSKA come from the germline V gene (reference sequence). The CDR3 covers 17 residues. Sequences were obtained from memory CD8+ T cells from blood. This chain links TRBV20-1 with TRBJ2-1; TCRdb indicates TRBD2, and absent DNA this call remains unverified. The source is a human donor in good health. Some clones in this sample may be carry-over from other donors' samples. CDR3 amino acids: CSASWTSGGLDYNEQFF.